This TCR beta chain stems from a study of blood T cell repertoires in COVID-19 (TCRdb year 2020). In the study overall: Collaborator samples came from the United States, Italy and Spain and covered acute and convalescent phases of COVID-19. The material from the prospective study consisted of cDNA or gDNA derived from T cells, B-cell-depleted T cells, or PBMCs. Deeply sampled blood TCRbeta repertoires from subjects exposed to, actively infected with, or recovered from COVID-19 were included in the dataset. The repertoires were released in a freely available public database meant as a resource for research on the immune response to SARS-CoV-2. Samples were obtained from the ongoing ImmuneRACE study (first 160 participants) and from about 1,300 subjects provided by 6 global collaborators. Nearly every sample came with metadata listing a de-identified subject ID, COVID-19 status, age in years and sex. Where available, HLA class I and class II types were obtained from metadata supplied by the sample provider rather than from assay-based typing.

TCRbeta CDR3 regions were amplified from genomic DNA using the immunoSEQ Assay, a bias-controlled multiplex PCR. Turning to the authors' computational methods: Nucleated cell counts per sample were estimated from amplification of reference gene primers within the assay. Sequence reads were collapsed and filtered to measure the absolute abundance of every unique TCRbeta CDR3 rearrangement. For each sample, productive Simpson clonality was calculated as the square root of Simpson's diversity index over productive rearrangements. Not all clones reach the TCRdb copy of this immuneACCESS table, which keeps in-frame sequences only. Checked studies attribute under half of the gap to unresolved V genes and leave the rest unexplained. That table gives V, J and clone size, and the DNA gave D and trimming. This sample has roughly 30,000 clones in its table, and around 87% of those were observed once. Jointly, the top ten make up roughly 14% of the sample.

This clone was picked up a small number of times. Its recognized antigen is unknown. Base qualities are missing; no much larger clone stands one base away. General conclusions and limits of the study: Clinical and demographic metadata were provided uncurated, with the amount varying by source and participant.

CDR1 MRHNA and CDR2 SNTAGT were looked up in the germline V gene. Measured from the cysteine to the phenylalanine, the CDR3 is 15 residues long. Only the CDR3 portion is preserved as DNA: 45 bases, with reading frame beginning at the first base. V and J are trimmed by 5 bases and 0 bases, and the gene matches miss 2 bases of the junction. Whole blood was collected in K2EDTA tubes by collaborating institutions according to the institutions' own protocols. Collaborator samples were shipped for TCRbeta analysis as frozen whole blood, isolated PBMCs, or DNA extracted from either sample type. The chain is assembled from TRBV6-4 and TRBJ2-2; 8 bases in the junction line up with TRBD2. Specimen: peripheral blood. This clonotype originated in a human donor in a cohort sampled during active COVID-19. The donor label of this sample is uncertain. The bases read TGTGCCAGCAGTAGGCGGGGGGCGAACACCGGGGAGCTGTTTTTT. The encoded protein is CASSRRGANTGELFF.